Sequencing of this TCR beta chain was carried out in a study of beta chain features in type 1 diabetes. Overall study results and limits: Insertion counts at VDJ junctions were lower in type 1 diabetes patients, who also showed more deletions there. When cDNA is sequenced, cells with high TCR expression could be over-represented.

CDR1 and CDR2 from the germline V gene are LGHNA and YSLEER. The CDR3 sequence is 15 residues long. The germline V and J ends were trimmed by 0 bases and 1 base, with 9 bases remaining between them. This clone was detected a few times. As yet, its antigen is unknown. CD4+ cells of the naive, central memory, regulatory and stem cell-like memory types were sorted via CD45RO/CCR7/CD25/CD127/CD95/CD27. Since all of the isolated RNA was reverse transcribed, expressed TCRB transcripts were what got sequenced. Some 4 million reads were obtained on average from naive, central memory and regulatory T cell samples. Using immunoSEQ multiplex PCR, the repertoire was profiled, and TCRdb retains in-frame clones only, with some absent. The sample holds roughly 300,000 clones; approximately 15% are singletons and the top ten take 6.7%.

Material: central memory CD4+ T cells from blood. V gene TRBV4-3 combines with J gene TRBJ2-5; unclear D gene. The clonotype originates from a man aged 25-45 years in good health. DNA for the CDR3: TGCGCCAGCAGCCAAGATTATAGCTTCCAAGAGACCCAGTACTTC. It encodes CASSQDYSFQETQYF.